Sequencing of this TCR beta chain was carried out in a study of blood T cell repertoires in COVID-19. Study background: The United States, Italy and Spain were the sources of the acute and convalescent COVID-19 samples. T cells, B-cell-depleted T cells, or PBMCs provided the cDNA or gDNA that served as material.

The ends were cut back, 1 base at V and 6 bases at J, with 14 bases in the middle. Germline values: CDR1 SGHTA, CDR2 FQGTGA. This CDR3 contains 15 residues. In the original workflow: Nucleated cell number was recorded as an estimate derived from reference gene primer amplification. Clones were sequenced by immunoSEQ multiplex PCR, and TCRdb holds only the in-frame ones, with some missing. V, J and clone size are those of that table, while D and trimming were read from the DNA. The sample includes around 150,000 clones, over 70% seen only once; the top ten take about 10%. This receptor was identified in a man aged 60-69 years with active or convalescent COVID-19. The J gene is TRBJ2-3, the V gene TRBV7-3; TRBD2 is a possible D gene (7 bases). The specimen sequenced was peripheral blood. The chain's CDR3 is CASSLSGGGRDTQYF. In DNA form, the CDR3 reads TGTGCCAGCAGCTTAAGTGGCGGGGGCAGGGATACGCAGTATTTT.